This section outlines one TCR beta chain sequence together with its context. This clone was observed a single time. The target of this receptor is not known. It has no much larger one-base neighbor in the sample; base qualities were not kept. This specimen belongs to a study of radiotherapy plus CTLA-4 blockade in lung cancer (dated by TCRdb to between 2017 and 2018). For context, the study as a whole: Among enrolled patients, under 20% had an objective response and 25% to 35% reached disease control.

The protocol used for the library was the immunoSEQ multiplex PCR assay. In TCRdb, the immuneACCESS table is reduced to in-frame sequences with V and J assigned. These tables do not hold every clone; where another copy was compared, an unresolved V gene accounts for under half, and the others remain unexplained. The sample table contains tens of thousands of clones; only one count was recorded for roughly 81% of them. The ten largest clones add up to 4.8% of the sample. Focal radiation therapy combined with CTLA-4 blockade (ipilimumab) was tested in patients with chemo-refractory metastatic non-small-cell lung cancer. V loses 4 bases at its end and J loses 5 bases; junction bases beyond the gene matches: 7. Looking up the germline V gene (reference sequence) yields CDR1 MNHEY and CDR2 SMNVEV. The CDR3 covers 14 residues, taking in both the cysteine and the phenylalanine. Only CDR3 DNA is held: 42 bases, read in frame from base 1.

Findings and caveats that apply to the study as a whole: After treatment with radiotherapy and ipilimumab, TCR clones that originated in tumors expanded in peripheral blood. The strongest predictors of response were reported to be early dynamic shifts in blood T cell clones along with a rise in serum interferon-beta following radiation.

The rearranged segments are TRBV27 and TRBJ2-7; 8 of the junction bases match TRBD1. Sequencing was performed on peripheral blood, taken from a patient treated with radiotherapy plus ipilimumab. This clonotype originated in a human donor with non-small cell lung cancer whose response to radiotherapy plus ipilimumab could not be evaluated. The CDR3 is CASSSFRGRDEQYF. The sequenced DNA: TGTGCCAGCAGTTCCTTCAGGGGGCGAGACGAGCAGTACTTC.